This TCR beta chain was sequenced during a study of T cell responses to AZD1222 COVID-19 vaccine. Whole-study findings and limits: Reportedly, nearly half of unique spike TCRs recognized epitopes outside B.1.351/B.1.1.7 mutations. Of the AZD1222 recipients, only 5 to 7 were seropositive at baseline. Once two AZD1222 doses were given, Spike-specific TCR breadth and depth went up.

V dropped 4 bases and J dropped 2 bases, with 12 bases sitting between them. Per the germline V gene, CDR1 is KGHSH and CDR2 is LQKENI. This CDR3 is built from 15 residues. Of note for this clone: The antigen is not known.

Sequenced by immunoSEQ multiplex PCR; TCRdb stores in-frame clones only, minus some. The table records over 80,000 clones, just over 90% of them present only once. Pooled together were second doses at about 4 or about 12 weeks. This sequence was found in an adult who received the AZD1222 COVID-19 vaccine. J is TRBJ2-1 and V is TRBV18, with a tentative D call TRBD1 (5 bases). Sequencing was performed on peripheral blood, taken 28 days after the second AZD1222 dose. CDR3 in DNA: TGTGCCAGCTCACTTTCCGACAGCCCCTACAATGAGCAGTTCTTC. Its protein product is CASSLSDSPYNEQFF.